The rows below give T cell receptor beta chains drawn from one sample of a study of spatial heterogeneity in lung cancer. TCRdb processed the 5' RACE reads anew with MiXCR; each CDR3 protein has one entry. The sample contains about 82,000 distinct CDR3 sequences, around an eighth of which appear only once. Specimen: PBMCs, collected at surgery. Every receptor here comes from a male donor with early-stage non-small cell lung cancer. The conserved cysteine and the conserved F or W are not part of the CDR3 here.

v_gene: TRBV7-7; j_gene: TRBJ2-5; CDR3aa: ASSLDIRETQY
v_gene: TRBV5-1; j_gene: TRBJ1-5; CDR3aa: ASSKDGPNQPQH
v_gene: TRBV20-1; j_gene: TRBJ2-7; CDR3aa: SAREGPGGTYEQY
v_gene: TRBV30; j_gene: TRBJ1-1; CDR3aa: AWITGEGTEAF
v_gene: TRBV2; j_gene: TRBJ1-2; CDR3aa: ASSEEVRRGYT
v_gene: TRBV5-1; j_gene: TRBJ1-2; CDR3aa: ASKEGSDYGYT
v_gene: TRBV6-6; j_gene: TRBJ1-5; CDR3aa: ASGPQGNQPQH
v_gene: TRBV5-1; j_gene: TRBJ1-1; CDR3aa: ASSFGQVGTEAF
v_gene: TRBV19; j_gene: TRBJ1-4; CDR3aa: ASSRDRGDGKLF
v_gene: TRBV3-1; j_gene: TRBJ2-1; CDR3aa: ASSQISGGPYNEQF
v_gene: TRBV9; j_gene: TRBJ2-3; CDR3aa: ASSGNRRDTQY
v_gene: TRBV29-1; j_gene: TRBJ1-1; CDR3aa: SVVQGNFGTEAF
v_gene: TRBV5-1; j_gene: TRBJ2-7; CDR3aa: ASSLAQGTHEQY
v_gene: TRBV12-3/TRBV12-4; j_gene: TRBJ2-2; CDR3aa: ASGTTNTGELF
v_gene: TRBV10-3; j_gene: TRBJ1-1; CDR3aa: AISGGQEAF
v_gene: TRBV5-4; j_gene: TRBJ2-5; CDR3aa: ASSPQGARGEETQY
v_gene: TRBV11-1; j_gene: TRBJ2-6; CDR3aa: ASSFGDQSGANVLT
v_gene: TRBV6-6; j_gene: TRBJ1-2; CDR3aa: ASGYSETGGYDYGYT
v_gene: TRBV7-8; j_gene: TRBJ1-1; CDR3aa: ASSRFGTLVGTEAF
v_gene: TRBV20-1; j_gene: TRBJ2-3; CDR3aa: SARDHRSPYIRTDTQY
v_gene: TRBV12-3/TRBV12-4; j_gene: TRBJ1-3; CDR3aa: ASRPPGNTIY
v_gene: TRBV20-1; j_gene: TRBJ2-5; CDR3aa: SAREFRWETQY
v_gene: TRBV7-8; j_gene: TRBJ1-2; CDR3aa: ASSLAGLTTGYT
v_gene: TRBV4-1; j_gene: TRBJ2-3; CDR3aa: ASKAMGREYRTDTQY
v_gene: TRBV7-2; j_gene: TRBJ2-7; CDR3aa: ASSSQGVFYEQY
v_gene: TRBV19; j_gene: TRBJ1-4; CDR3aa: ASSTTGFGEKLF
v_gene: TRBV2; j_gene: TRBJ2-2; CDR3aa: ASNRDPQKDTGELF
v_gene: TRBV27; j_gene: TRBJ2-3; CDR3aa: ASSIGRSTDTQY
v_gene: TRBV6-5; j_gene: TRBJ2-4; CDR3aa: ASSYVQGNIQY
v_gene: TRBV14; j_gene: TRBJ1-2; CDR3aa: ASSPKEGWNYGYT
v_gene: TRBV2; j_gene: TRBJ1-1; CDR3aa: ASGAGNTEAF